The present TCR beta chain was sequenced within a study of blood T cell repertoires in COVID-19. This table comes from immunoSEQ multiplex PCR, and its TCRdb copy is limited to in-frame clones, with some not included. This table holds about 220,000 clones, roughly 81% found once. The CDR3 consists of 14 residues. Trimming left V 5 bases short and J 1 base short, with 11 bases between. Germline CDR1 reads LNHDA; CDR2 reads SQIVND (reference sequence). The chain links TRBV19 to TRBJ1-2; D may be TRBD1 (5 bases). The clonotype comes from a man between 50 and 59 years old who had recovered from COVID-19. Sequencing was carried out using peripheral blood. CDR3 in amino acids: CASSLTGVNYGYTF. CDR3 nucleotide sequence: TGTGCCAGTAGTCTAACAGGAGTTAACTATGGCTACACCTTC.